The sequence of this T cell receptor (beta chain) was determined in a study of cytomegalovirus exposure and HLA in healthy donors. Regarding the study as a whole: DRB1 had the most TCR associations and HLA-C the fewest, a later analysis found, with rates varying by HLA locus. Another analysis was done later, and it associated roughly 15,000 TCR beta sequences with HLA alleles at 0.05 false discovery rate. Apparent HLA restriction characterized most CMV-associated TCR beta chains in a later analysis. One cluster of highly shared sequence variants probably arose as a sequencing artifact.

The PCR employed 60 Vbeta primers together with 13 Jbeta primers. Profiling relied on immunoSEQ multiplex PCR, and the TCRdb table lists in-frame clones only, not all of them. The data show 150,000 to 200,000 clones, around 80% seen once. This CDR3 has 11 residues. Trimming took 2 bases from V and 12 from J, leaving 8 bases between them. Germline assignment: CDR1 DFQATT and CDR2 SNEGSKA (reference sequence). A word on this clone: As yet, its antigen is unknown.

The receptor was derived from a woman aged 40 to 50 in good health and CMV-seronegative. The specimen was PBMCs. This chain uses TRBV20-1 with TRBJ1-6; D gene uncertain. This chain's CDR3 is CSARWTGPLHF. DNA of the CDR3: TGCAGTGCTAGATGGACTGGACCCCTCCACTTT.